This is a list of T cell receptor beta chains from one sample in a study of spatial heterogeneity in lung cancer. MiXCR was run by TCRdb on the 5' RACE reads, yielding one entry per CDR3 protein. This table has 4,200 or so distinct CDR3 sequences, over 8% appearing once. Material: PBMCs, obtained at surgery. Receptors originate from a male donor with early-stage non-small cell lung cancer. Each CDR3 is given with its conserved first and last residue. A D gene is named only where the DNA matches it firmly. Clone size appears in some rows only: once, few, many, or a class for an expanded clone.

CDR3 DNA: TGTGCCAGCAGTTTGCGGCTGAACACTGAAGCTTTCTTT
CDR3 protein: CASSLRLNTEAFF
clone size: medium-sized
D gene: .
V gene: TRBV28
J gene: TRBJ1-1

CDR3 DNA: TGTGCCAGCAGCTTAACGCCCCTCTACGAGCAGTACTTC
CDR3 protein: CASSLTPLYEQYF
clone size: many
D gene: .
V gene: TRBV7-3
J gene: TRBJ2-7

CDR3 DNA: TGCAGTGCTAGAGTTGGGGGGAGCTCTGAAGCTTTCTTT
CDR3 protein: CSARVGGSSEAFF
clone size: .
D gene: .
V gene: TRBV20-1
J gene: TRBJ1-1

CDR3 DNA: TGCGCCAGCAGCTTGAACAGGTCCCCAGATACGCAGTATTTT
CDR3 protein: CASSLNRSPDTQYF
clone size: many
D gene: .
V gene: TRBV5-1
J gene: TRBJ2-3

CDR3 DNA: TGTGCCAGCAGCCAATTTCAAAGCGGGGGCGGAGAGACCCAGTACTTC
CDR3 protein: CASSQFQSGGGETQYF
clone size: .
D gene: TRBD2
V gene: TRBV3-1
J gene: TRBJ2-5

CDR3 DNA: TGTGCCAGCGGTTGGGGGACCGGGGAGCTGTTTTTT
CDR3 protein: CASGWGTGELFF
clone size: .
D gene: .
V gene: TRBV7-3
J gene: TRBJ2-2

CDR3 DNA: TGTGCCACCAGCAGTCCCTATGGACTAGCGGGGGCAGATACGCAGTATTTT
CDR3 protein: CATSSPYGLAGADTQYF
clone size: few
D gene: TRBD2
V gene: TRBV15
J gene: TRBJ2-3

CDR3 DNA: TGTGCCACCAGGGGGGGCCGGGCGGGCCCTTACGAGCAGTACTTC
CDR3 protein: CATRGGRAGPYEQYF
clone size: few
D gene: .
V gene: TRBV24-1
J gene: TRBJ2-7

CDR3 DNA: TGTGCCATCAGTGAGATGACTAGGACTAGCACAGATACGCAGTATTTT
CDR3 protein: CAISEMTRTSTDTQYF
clone size: hyperexpanded
D gene: .
V gene: TRBV10-3
J gene: TRBJ2-3

CDR3 DNA: TGTGCCAGCAGTGAAAACAGGGAGTCACCCCTCCACTTT
CDR3 protein: CASSENRESPLHF
clone size: many
D gene: .
V gene: TRBV2
J gene: TRBJ1-6

CDR3 DNA: TGTGCCAGCTCACCGACAGGCCGAGGGCAAGAGACCCAGTACTTC
CDR3 protein: CASSPTGRGQETQYF
clone size: many
D gene: .
V gene: TRBV18
J gene: TRBJ2-5

CDR3 DNA: TGTGCCAGCTCCCTCTCTTGGGGGAAACAAAACATTCAGTACTTC
CDR3 protein: CASSLSWGKQNIQYF
clone size: many
D gene: .
V gene: TRBV18
J gene: TRBJ2-4

CDR3 DNA: TGTGCCACCAGCTCTTTAGCAGGGGTCAATGAGCAGTTCTTC
CDR3 protein: CATSSLAGVNEQFF
clone size: many
D gene: .
V gene: TRBV15
J gene: TRBJ2-1

CDR3 DNA: TGCGCCAGCAGCTTAGAAACTCTCTCCTACGAGCAGTACTTC
CDR3 protein: CASSLETLSYEQYF
clone size: many
D gene: .
V gene: TRBV5-1
J gene: TRBJ2-7

CDR3 DNA: TGTGCCAGCAGTTTACGACAGGACCCCTCCTACGAGCAGTACTTC
CDR3 protein: CASSLRQDPSYEQYF
clone size: few
D gene: .
V gene: TRBV28
J gene: TRBJ2-7

CDR3 DNA: TGCAGTGCTAGATCCCTAGCGCACACAGATACGCAGTATTTT
CDR3 protein: CSARSLAHTDTQYF
clone size: few
D gene: .
V gene: TRBV20-1
J gene: TRBJ2-3

CDR3 DNA: TGTGCCAGCAGCTTCGGGACTGGAGCTAGCACAGATACGCAGTATTTT
CDR3 protein: CASSFGTGASTDTQYF
clone size: few
D gene: .
V gene: TRBV9
J gene: TRBJ2-3

CDR3 DNA: TGTGCCAGCAGCCAAGAGGGCAGGGGGTTCTCAGATACGCAGTATTTT
CDR3 protein: CASSQEGRGFSDTQYF
clone size: many
D gene: TRBD1
V gene: TRBV3-1
J gene: TRBJ2-3

CDR3 DNA: TGCAGCGTTGGCAGACCCCAAGAGACCCAGTACTTC
CDR3 protein: CSVGRPQETQYF
clone size: many
D gene: .
V gene: TRBV29-1
J gene: TRBJ2-5

CDR3 DNA: TGTGCCAGCAGCTTCCCGACAGTAACCCAAGAGACCCAGTACTTC
CDR3 protein: CASSFPTVTQETQYF
clone size: .
D gene: .
V gene: TRBV7-2
J gene: TRBJ2-5

CDR3 DNA: TGCAGTGCGCTCCCGGGACTAGTCGGATCCTACGAGCAGTACTTC
CDR3 protein: CSALPGLVGSYEQYF
clone size: medium-sized
D gene: TRBD2
V gene: TRBV20-1
J gene: TRBJ2-7

CDR3 DNA: TGTGCCAGCAGTACCTGGGGCAATGAGCAGTTCTTC
CDR3 protein: CASSTWGNEQFF
clone size: many
D gene: .
V gene: TRBV28
J gene: TRBJ2-1

CDR3 DNA: TGTGCCAGTAAAGCGCGATTAGACAATGAAAAACTGTTTTTT
CDR3 protein: CASKARLDNEKLFF
clone size: many
D gene: .
V gene: TRBV7-9
J gene: TRBJ1-4

CDR3 DNA: TGTGCCAGCAGTCGGACAGCCTCTGGAAACACCATATATTTT
CDR3 protein: CASSRTASGNTIYF
clone size: many
D gene: .
V gene: TRBV12-3/TRBV12-4
J gene: TRBJ1-3

CDR3 DNA: TGCGCCAGCAGCTTACAAACAACCTCCTACAATGAGCAGTTCTTC
CDR3 protein: CASSLQTTSYNEQFF
clone size: many
D gene: .
V gene: TRBV5-1
J gene: TRBJ2-1

CDR3 DNA: TGTGCCAGCAATCCGATTGGCGGGGGCTCCTACAATGAGCAGTTCTTC
CDR3 protein: CASNPIGGGSYNEQFF
clone size: many
D gene: TRBD2
V gene: TRBV5-4
J gene: TRBJ2-1

CDR3 DNA: TGCGCCAGCAGACCGGCAGGGGCCTATCTTAACTATGGCTACACCTTC
CDR3 protein: CASRPAGAYLNYGYTF
clone size: many
D gene: .
V gene: TRBV5-1
J gene: TRBJ1-2

CDR3 DNA: TGTGCCAGCAGTTATCGCGTTGACCGGCCACACCTCGACGAGCAGTACTTC
CDR3 protein: CASSYRVDRPHLDEQYF
clone size: .
D gene: .
V gene: TRBV6-5
J gene: TRBJ2-7

CDR3 DNA: TGTGCCAGCAGGAGGGGAGGCACAGATACGCAGTATTTT
CDR3 protein: CASRRGGTDTQYF
clone size: many
D gene: .
V gene: TRBV25-1
J gene: TRBJ2-3

CDR3 DNA: TGCGCCAGCAGCTTGAGCGGGGGGGCAGATACGCAGTATTTT
CDR3 protein: CASSLSGGADTQYF
clone size: many
D gene: TRBD2
V gene: TRBV5-1
J gene: TRBJ2-3

CDR3 DNA: TGTGCCAGCAGCGTAGGCATGTCAAGCGGTTACACAGATACGCAGTATTTT
CDR3 protein: CASSVGMSSGYTDTQYF
clone size: many
D gene: .
V gene: TRBV9
J gene: TRBJ2-3

CDR3 DNA: TGCGCCAGCAGCTCCGAGAACCTTGACAGCCTTCTAGCCGTGACCCAGTACTTC
CDR3 protein: CASSSENLDSLLAVTQYF
clone size: .
D gene: .
V gene: TRBV5-1
J gene: TRBJ2-5

CDR3 DNA: TGCAGTGCTAGCATAAGCGGGGGGGCGAAATACAATGAGCAGTTCTTC
CDR3 protein: CSASISGGAKYNEQFF
clone size: many
D gene: TRBD2
V gene: TRBV20-1
J gene: TRBJ2-1

CDR3 DNA: TGTGCCAGTAGTATAAGGGACAGAAACACTGAAGCTTTCTTT
CDR3 protein: CASSIRDRNTEAFF
clone size: many
D gene: TRBD1
V gene: TRBV19
J gene: TRBJ1-1

CDR3 DNA: TGTGCCAGCAGTTCCCAGGAGGCCTACGAGCAGTACTTC
CDR3 protein: CASSSQEAYEQYF
clone size: many
D gene: .
V gene: TRBV12-3/TRBV12-4
J gene: TRBJ2-7